This TCR beta chain comes out of a study of shared clonotypes between healthy human individuals. The CDR3 covers 13 residues. The V gene lost 2 bases and the J gene lost 6 bases, with 11 bases spanning the gap. Per the germline V gene, CDR1 is SGHAT and CDR2 is FQNNGV. Healthy HIV-negative adults with no recent acute infections or vaccinations were recruited as donors. This clone was seen a handful of times. Bulk PBMC genomic DNA spanned ten immunoSEQ deep plates. Only in-frame clones appear in the TCRdb table, and some are missing; sequencing was by immunoSEQ multiplex PCR. The repertoire has about 490,000 clones, around four fifths of them found once; the top ten carry 9.5% to 15%.

This chain links TRBV11-2 with TRBJ2-7; D remains unclear. Sequences were obtained from PBMCs. This receptor was identified in a woman between 35 and 50 years old in good health. Some clones in this sample may be carry-over from other donors' samples. Here the CDR3 reads CASSLSGYGEQYF. CDR3 bases: TGTGCCAGCAGCTTATCCGGGTATGGCGAGCAGTACTTC.